This record covers a single T cell receptor beta chain. The sample comes from a study of blood T cell repertoires in COVID-19. Trimming removed 6 bases from V and 2 bases from J; junction bases left unmatched: 6. This CDR3 is built from 15 residues. Germline V gives CDR1 SGHTA, CDR2 FQGNSA. As handled by the study authors: By means of reference gene primer amplification, nucleated cell counts were estimated. Measured with immunoSEQ multiplex PCR; TCRdb has only the in-frame clones, and not every one. From that table come the V and J calls and clone size; the DNA was used to work out D and trimming. This repertoire shows 90,000 or so clones, roughly 89% found once; its top ten account for 3.5% to 5%.

The chain has TRBV7-2 and TRBJ2-7, with 11 bases lining up with TRBD2. Input material: peripheral blood. The sequence came from a woman of 80 years or more with active or convalescent COVID-19. CDR3 region: CASRAGLAVTYEQYF. CDR3 sequence (DNA): TGTGCCAGCAGGGCGGGACTAGCGGTTACCTACGAGCAGTACTTC.